The T cell receptor beta chain described here comes from a study of blood T cell repertoires in COVID-19 (dated by TCRdb to 2020 to 2021). About the full investigation: Samples from collaborators originated in the United States, Italy and Spain and spanned both the acute and convalescent phases of COVID-19. The material from the prospective study consisted of cDNA or gDNA derived from T cells, B-cell-depleted T cells, or PBMCs. Deeply sampled blood TCRbeta repertoires from subjects exposed to, actively infected with, or recovered from COVID-19 were included in the dataset. The repertoires were released in a freely available public database intended as a resource for research on the immune response to SARS-CoV-2. The samples were drawn from the first 160 participants of the ongoing ImmuneRACE study and from over a thousand subjects provided by 6 global collaborators. The sample metadata nearly always contained a de-identified subject ID, COVID-19 status, age in years and sex. HLA class I and class II types, where available, came from metadata supplied by the sample provider rather than from assay-based typing.

Study-wide findings and limitations: Clinical and demographic metadata were provided uncurated, with the amount varying by source and participant.

Spanning cysteine to phenylalanine, the CDR3 consists of 14 amino acids. Only the CDR3 part of the read is kept: 42 bases, read in frame from the first base. CDR1 GTSNPN and CDR2 SVGIG were looked up in the germline V gene (reference sequence). V gives up 1 base and J gives up 7 bases, and the segment between their germline ends measures 17 bases. The immunoSEQ Assay, a bias-controlled multiplex PCR, was used to amplify TCRbeta CDR3 regions from genomic DNA. The paper's processing steps were these. Within the assay, amplification of reference gene primers was used to estimate how many nucleated cells each sample contained. To quantify the absolute abundance of each unique TCRbeta CDR3 rearrangement, sequence reads were collapsed and filtered. For each sample, productive Simpson clonality was calculated by taking the square root of Simpson's diversity index across productive rearrangements. TCRdb limited this immuneACCESS table to in-frame rearrangements with V and J called. A share of clones is missing; checked studies link under half to unresolved V genes, and the rest is unexplained. V, J and clone size were drawn from that table, and D and trimming were deduced from the DNA. This sample gives some 120,000 clones in total; roughly 80% of them show up just once. Of the sample, 15% to 20% is held by the ten largest clones.

As regards this clone: What this receptor recognizes is not known. No much larger clonotype is one base removed from it; base qualities were not supplied.

Participants in the prospective study were aged about 18 to 89 years, lived in under 30 United States geographic areas, and enrolled through a virtual design. In the prospective study, cohorts were assigned on the basis of participant-reported clinical history obtained from a screening survey and a study questionnaire. For ImmuneRACE Cohort 3, a participant was defined as recovered based on two consecutive negative NP/OP PCR tests, clearance by a healthcare professional, or resolution of symptoms. Each participant in the prospective study had whole blood, serum and a nasopharyngeal or oropharyngeal swab collected by mobile phlebotomists. Additional blood draws and questionnaires over an approximately 2-month period could optionally be provided by prospective study participants. Prospective study blood samples were shipped either frozen or at room temperature before DNA extraction.

This TCR was recovered from a man under 40 who had recovered from COVID-19. The rearranged segments are TRBV30 and TRBJ2-7, with TRBD1 perhaps the D gene, on 7 matching bases. Sequencing was performed on PBMCs or T cells enriched from blood (not recorded which). The CDR3 sequence is CAWSDLIQGREQYF. The DNA sequence reads TGTGCCTGGAGTGACCTCATACAGGGGAGGGAGCAGTACTTC.